Each of the 32 T cell receptor beta chains below was sequenced from the same sample in a study of T-cell reconstitution after alpha-beta-depleted transplantation in children. Construction of the TCRbeta library involved unique molecular identifiers. Each CDR3 protein is one row after TCRdb ran MiXCR on the PCR reads. The table records 500,000 to 600,000 distinct CDR3 sequences, about 31% of them present only once. The sample consisted of PBMCs from the stem cell graft donor, taken from the stem cell graft. The receptors shown here come from a human donor who donated a stem cell graft to a child with aplastic anemia.

The chain is built from TRBV7-2 and TRBJ2-7, with TRBD1 matching 7 bases. The V gene's germline CDR1 is SGHTA and CDR2 FQGNSA. Trimming at V came to 2 bases and at J to 7 bases, leaving 8 bases not matched to a gene. The CDR3 length is 14 residues. This CDR3 is CASSLTVPGQEQYF. CDR3 bases: TGTGCCAGCAGCTTAACCGTCCCGGGACAGGAGCAGTACTTC.

This clonotype was observed a few times. The chain carries TRBV20-1 and TRBJ2-5; TRBD1 matches 7 bases. There are 15 residues in the CDR3. Germline CDR1 and CDR2: DFQATT and SNEGSKA (reference sequence). Trimming removed 6 bases from V and 1 base from J; junction bases left unmatched: 11. The CDR3 coding sequence is TGCAGTGCCCCGGGACAGTCGATCCTCCAAGAGACCCAGTACTTC. The encoded protein is CSAPGQSILQETQYF.

The chain uses TRBV20-1 and TRBJ1-6, with D possibly matching TRBD1 (6 bases). With 3 bases removed from V and 8 bases from J, the gap between germline ends came to 14 bases. This CDR3 has 14 amino acids. Germline CDR1 is DFQATT and CDR2 is SNEGSKA (reference sequence). For the CDR3, the DNA is TGCAGTGCTAGTCCGGGACATGGCGATTCACCCCTCCACTTT. Translating it yields CSASPGHGDSPLHF.

Only a few counts were recorded for this clonotype. J is TRBJ2-3 and V is TRBV20-1; D gene unclear. V was shortened by 0 bases and J by 5 bases, with 15 bases between the two germline ends. Germline CDR1 and CDR2: DFQATT and SNEGSKA (reference sequence). This CDR3 region has 15 residues. The CDR3 bases are TGCAGTGCTAGAGATGAAGGACGAGCTGGAGATACGCAGTATTTT. Residues: CSARDEGRAGDTQYF.

The gene calls are TRBV7-2 and TRBJ2-3, with D perhaps being TRBD1 or TRBD2 (5 bases each). V was cut by 4 bases and J by 6 bases, with 11 bases left in between. Per germline, CDR1 SGHTA and CDR2 FQGNSA. The CDR3 is 13 residues long. CDR3 protein: CASSWGNSDTQYF. In nucleotides, the CDR3 is TGTGCCAGCAGCTGGGGGAATTCGGATACGCAGTATTTT. Full variable domain (missing parts from reference TRBV7-2 and TRBJ2-3): GAGVSQSPSNKVTEKGKDVELRCDPISGHTALYWYRQSLGQGLEFLIYFQGNSAPDKSGLPSDRFSAERTGGSVSTLTIQRTQQEDSAVYLCASSWGNSDTQYFGPGTRLTVL.

V is TRBV28 and J is TRBJ2-3, with D possibly TRBD1 on 6 matching bases. CDR3 length: 14 residues. The V gene's germline CDR1 is MDHEN and CDR2 SYDVKM. V was cut by 5 bases and J by 10 bases, with 19 bases left in between. The CDR3 bases are TGTGCCAGCAGTCCCCAGACAGGAAGAGTGCCGCAGTATTTT. It translates to CASSPQTGRVPQYF.

This clonotype showed up just a few times. The CDR3 DNA follows: TGTGCCAGCAGTTCCGCCGGGAAGACCTACGAGCAGTACTTC. It is translated as CASSSAGKTYEQYF. This chain uses TRBV28 with TRBJ2-7; D might be TRBD2 (5 bases). Trimming took off 4 bases at V and 2 bases at J, with 12 bases between the two ends. CDR1 is MDHEN and CDR2 is SYDVKM in the germline V gene. The CDR3 is 14 amino acids. The whole variable domain, filled in from reference TRBV28 and TRBJ2-7, reads DVKVTQSSRYLVKRTGEKVFLECVQDMDHENMFWYRQDPGLGLRLIYFSYDVKMKEKGDIPEGYSVSREKKERFSLILESASTNQTSMYLCASSSAGKTYEQYFGPGTRLTVT.

A few counts support this clonotype. The chain uses TRBV7-9 and TRBJ1-1; possible D gene TRBD1, 6 bases. The CDR3 is 16 residues long. CDR1 SEHNR and CDR2 FQNEAQ come from the germline V gene (reference sequence). Between the trimmed V and J ends, which lost 4 bases and 2 bases, there was a span of 17 bases. CDR3 sequence: CASSWVEQGYNTEAFF. Written as DNA, the CDR3 is TGTGCCAGCAGCTGGGTGGAACAGGGATATAACACTGAAGCTTTCTTT.

V gene TRBV18 combines with J gene TRBJ2-1; D may be TRBD2 (5 bases). From germline, CDR1 is KGHSH and CDR2 LQKENI. V lost 1 base, J lost 9 bases, and 10 bases lay in between. The CDR3 is made up of 13 amino acids. Written as DNA, the CDR3 is TGTGCCAGCTCACCACGGGCCAGCGGTGAGCAGTTCTTC. Amino acid sequence: CASSPRASGEQFF.

This clonotype was counted between two and nine times. The rearrangement links TRBV28 to TRBJ2-3, with D uncertain. V was clipped by 4 bases and J by 7 bases, with 12 bases between them. The CDR3 is made up of 13 amino acids. Germline V gene data show CDR1 as MDHEN and CDR2 as SYDVKM. The CDR3 coding sequence is TGTGCCAGCAGTTCCACTCCCATGAATACGCAGTATTTT. Amino acids: CASSSTPMNTQYF. Combining the CDR3 with reference TRBV28 and TRBJ2-3 gives the whole variable domain DVKVTQSSRYLVKRTGEKVFLECVQDMDHENMFWYRQDPGLGLRLIYFSYDVKMKEKGDIPEGYSVSREKKERFSLILESASTNQTSMYLCASSSTPMNTQYFGPGTRLTVL.

The chain employs TRBV12-3 or TRBV12-4 and TRBJ1-1; no firm D call. The CDR3 runs to 13 residues. With 6 bases removed from V and 1 base from J, the gap between germline ends came to 9 bases. CDR3: CASSIGPNTEAFF. The CDR3 DNA follows: TGTGCCAGCAGCATCGGACCGAACACTGAAGCTTTCTTT.

This clonotype was found once. The chain combines TRBV15 with TRBJ1-1; D unresolved. V was clipped by 5 bases and J by 8 bases, with 15 bases between them. The CDR3 covers 13 residues. Germline assignment: CDR1 LNHNV and CDR2 YYDKDF (reference sequence). CDR3 bases: TGTGCCACCAGCTCAGCGCGGCTTTCGGAAGCTTTCTTT. Protein sequence: CATSSARLSEAFF.

Only a few counts were recorded for this clonotype. The V call is TRBV12-3 or TRBV12-4, the J call TRBJ2-5; weak D call: TRBD2 (6 bases). CDR3 length equals 15 residues. Deletions cut 6 bases from V and 5 bases from J, with 19 bases between. The CDR3 here is CASSPPGLGGETQYF. Here the CDR3 DNA reads TGTGCCAGCAGCCCCCCGGGACTGGGCGGCGAGACCCAGTACTTC.

The genes are TRBV9 and TRBJ2-1; a weak D match, TRBD1 (5 bases). CDR1 and CDR2 from the germline V gene are SGDLS and YYNGEE. There are 15 residues in the CDR3. V was pared by 3 bases and J by 6 bases, with 16 bases between. CDR3 nucleotide sequence: TGTGCCAGCAGCGCGGACACCGGGTTTGGCAATGAGCAGTTCTTC. The encoded protein is CASSADTGFGNEQFF.

The chain combines TRBV12-3 or TRBV12-4 with TRBJ2-1; D not resolved. Trimming stripped 3 bases from V and 7 bases from J, with 10 bases between. This CDR3 comprises 13 residues. CDR3 coding DNA: TGTGCCAGCAGTTTGAGGCTAGTTAATGAGCAGTTCTTC. Amino acids: CASSLRLVNEQFF.

This clonotype has more than one count but fewer than ten. The chain joins TRBV7-9 to TRBJ1-2; 7 bases fit TRBD1. The CDR3 is made up of 13 amino acids. Germline V gives CDR1 SEHNR, CDR2 FQNEAQ (reference sequence). Trimming cost V 3 bases and J 8 bases; bases outside gene matches: 6. The CDR3: CASSFDRVNGYTF. DNA of the CDR3: TGTGCCAGCAGCTTCGACAGGGTCAACGGCTACACCTTC.

The chain is built from TRBV28 and TRBJ1-1, with 9 bases identical to TRBD1. The CDR3 extends over 18 amino acids. Germline lookup yields CDR1 MDHEN and CDR2 SYDVKM. V shed 6 bases and J 0 bases; nucleotides not matched to a gene: 14. In nucleotides, the CDR3 is TGTGCCAGCAGAGCTCACAGGGGGCGCTTACCCTTGAACACTGAAGCTTTCTTT. Translating it yields CASRAHRGRLPLNTEAFF.

This chain uses TRBV5-4 with TRBJ2-1; 12 bases align to TRBD2. The ends lost 2 bases at V and 8 bases at J; junction bases unmatched: 2. Germline assignment: CDR1 SGHNT and CDR2 YYREEE (reference sequence). The CDR3 consists of 14 residues. The chain's CDR3 is CASSFRTSGDEQFF. CDR3 coding DNA: TGTGCCAGCAGCTTTCGGACTAGCGGGGATGAGCAGTTCTTC. The full variable domain, completed using reference TRBV5-4 and TRBJ2-1, is ETGVTQSPTHLIKTRGQQVTLRCSSQSGHNTVSWYQQALGQGPQFIFQYYREEENGRGNFPPRFSGLQFPNYSSELNVNALELDDSALYLCASSFRTSGDEQFFGPGTRLTVL.

In its sample, this clonotype was seen a few times. V usage is TRBV6-1 and J usage is TRBJ2-2; TRBD1 matches at 7 bases. Germline V gives CDR1 MNHNS, CDR2 SASEGT. The CDR3 consists of 15 residues. V lost 4 bases and J lost 4; bases outside the gene matches: 6. The CDR3 here is CASSVTGLGTGELFF. DNA for the CDR3: TGTGCCAGCAGTGTGACAGGGCTGGGCACCGGGGAGCTGTTTTTT.

The CDR3 sequence: CSAHRGAGNTIYF. The CDR3 region has the DNA TGCAGCGCACACAGGGGCGCCGGAAACACCATATATTTT. V gene TRBV29-1 combines with J gene TRBJ1-3, with 7 positions matching TRBD1. The length of the CDR3 is 13 residues. Per germline, CDR1 SQVTM and CDR2 ANQGSEA. Germline trimming cut 7 bases from V and 4 bases from J; bases unmatched to any gene: 7.

The chain recombines TRBV7-9 with TRBJ2-3; the D gene is possibly TRBD1 (6 bases). Germline V CDR1 and CDR2: SEHNR, FQNEAQ (reference sequence). CDR3 size: 17 residues. Trimming pared 0 bases from V and 0 bases from J, leaving 13 bases between. CDR3 amino acids: CASSLALGGPSTDTQYF. The CDR3 DNA follows: TGTGCCAGCAGCTTAGCGCTAGGGGGTCCTAGCACAGATACGCAGTATTTT.

V usage is TRBV29-1 and J usage is TRBJ2-7; D unresolved. Germline CDR1 SQVTM, CDR2 ANQGSEA. V was clipped by 4 bases and J by 0 bases, with 10 bases between them. The CDR3 runs 13 residues. This CDR3 reads CSVGHLSSYEQYF. CDR3 bases: TGCAGCGTTGGACACCTGAGCTCCTACGAGCAGTACTTC.

This clonotype was found a few times. The V call is TRBV5-6, the J call TRBJ1-4; D remains ambiguous. V was clipped by 0 bases and J by 0 bases, with 9 bases between them. The CDR3 length is 16 residues. Germline CDR1 SGHDT, CDR2 YYEEEE. The CDR3 protein is CASSLEGTATNEKLFF. In DNA, the CDR3 is TGTGCCAGCAGCTTGGAAGGCACGGCAACTAATGAAAAACTGTTTTTT.

This clonotype was observed a few times. The chain employs TRBV24-1 and TRBJ1-2; D unresolved. CDR1 is KGHDR and CDR2 is SFDVKD in the germline V gene. Between the trimmed V and J ends, which lost 0 bases and 1 base, there was a span of 5 bases. This CDR3 spans 14 amino acids. CDR3 residues: CATSDLTGNYGYTF. The CDR3 DNA follows: TGTGCCACCAGTGATTTGACGGGTAACTATGGCTACACCTTC.

The chain carries TRBV6-2 or TRBV6-3 and TRBJ1-2; 7 bases agree with TRBD1. There are 16 residues in the CDR3. The germline CDR1 and CDR2 sequences are MNHEY and SVGEGT. J lost 0 bases, V lost 4 bases, and 8 bases had no gene match. The CDR3 bases are TGTGCCAGCAGTTCACCAGACAGGGCCTCTAACTATGGCTACACCTTC. This codes for CASSSPDRASNYGYTF.

The chain couples TRBV6-2 or TRBV6-3 to TRBJ2-7; perhaps D is TRBD1 or TRBD2 (5 bases each). Germline values: CDR1 MNHEY, CDR2 SVGEGT. V dropped 6 bases and J dropped 5 bases, with 17 bases sitting between them. The CDR3 has 14 residues. The CDR3 spells CASSRGLRGDEQYV. CDR3 sequence (DNA): TGTGCCAGCAGCCGAGGACTCCGGGGCGACGAGCAGTACGTC.

The chain links TRBV7-6 to TRBJ2-2; 8 bases are shared with TRBD2. The CDR3 runs 14 residues. V gave up 5 bases and J gave up 7 bases; unmatched junction bases: 6. Germline V gene data show CDR1 as SGHVS and CDR2 as FNYEAQ. CDR3 DNA: TGTGCCAGCAGCCCGGGGGGGCAGTACGGGGAGCTGTTTTTT. Amino acids: CASSPGGQYGELFF.

This clonotype was seen more than once but under ten times. This chain connects TRBV12-3 or TRBV12-4 to TRBJ2-2; tentative D call: TRBD1 (6 bases). CDR3 size: 16 residues. Trimming removed 4 bases at V and 4 bases at J, with 16 bases between. The CDR3 sequence: CASSSYAGARTGELFF. The CDR3 nucleotides read TGTGCCAGCAGTTCTTACGCAGGGGCTCGCACCGGGGAGCTGTTTTTT.

This clonotype showed up just a few times. CDR3 sequence reads: CASQDRVVNTEAFF. CDR3 DNA: TGCGCCAGCCAAGACAGGGTGGTGAACACTGAAGCTTTCTTT. The chain employs TRBV5-1 and TRBJ1-1; the match to TRBD1 covers 7 bases. This CDR3 region has 14 residues. Germline V gives CDR1 SGHRS, CDR2 YFSETQ. The junction had 6 bases not matched to a gene; V was cut back by 7 bases and J by 0 bases.

The chain is built from TRBV6-2 or TRBV6-3 and TRBJ1-5; D unresolved. V was pared by 2 bases and J by 5 bases, with 4 bases between. This CDR3 is 12 amino acids long. Germline CDR1 reads MNHEY; CDR2 reads SVGEGT. DNA for the CDR3: TGTGCCAGCAGTTACATTTATCAGCCCCAGCATTTT. The encoded protein is CASSYIYQPQHF.

The rearrangement joins TRBV7-9 to TRBJ1-2; the match to TRBD1 covers 9 bases. The CDR3 totals 15 residues. Germline V gene lookup returns CDR1 SEHNR and CDR2 FQNEAQ (reference sequence). The V and J ends lost 5 bases and 6 bases, in that order; junction bases with no gene match: 10. CDR3 amino acids: CASSQGKDRGNGYTF. Written as DNA, the CDR3 is TGTGCCAGCAGCCAAGGGAAGGACAGGGGAAATGGCTACACCTTC.

The chain couples TRBV19 to TRBJ1-5, with TRBD1 matching over 7 bases. V was pared by 6 bases and J by 4 bases, with 6 bases of the junction left unmatched. This CDR3 is built from 14 residues. Germline V gene data show CDR1 as LNHDA and CDR2 as SQIVND (reference sequence). The CDR3 sequence is CASRSARGNQPQHF. The CDR3 coding sequence is TGTGCCAGTAGGTCGGCCAGGGGGAATCAGCCCCAGCATTTT.